This TCR beta chain came from a study of shared clonotypes between healthy human individuals. This clone was counted once. The sample carries other DNA sequences with the same CDR3. Germline lookup yields CDR1 MNHNY and CDR2 SVGAGI (reference sequence). V dropped 5 bases and J dropped 5 bases, with 9 bases sitting between them. The CDR3 extends over 13 amino acids. Each subset's genomic DNA was split evenly across several immunoSEQ plates. Method: immunoSEQ multiplex PCR; TCRdb's copy keeps in-frame clones and lacks some. The sample includes around 1.5 million clones, roughly 98% seen only once; the top ten take approximately 0.44%.

The receptor was derived from a man under 40 in good health. This chain joins TRBV6-6 and TRBJ2-2, with D possibly matching TRBD1 (5 bases). Sequenced material: naive CD4+ T cells sorted from blood. Subset indicated: CD45RA+ positively selected. In nucleotides, the CDR3 is TGTGCCAGCAGTGCGCAGGGTACCGGGGAGCTGTTTTTT. It encodes CASSAQGTGELFF.